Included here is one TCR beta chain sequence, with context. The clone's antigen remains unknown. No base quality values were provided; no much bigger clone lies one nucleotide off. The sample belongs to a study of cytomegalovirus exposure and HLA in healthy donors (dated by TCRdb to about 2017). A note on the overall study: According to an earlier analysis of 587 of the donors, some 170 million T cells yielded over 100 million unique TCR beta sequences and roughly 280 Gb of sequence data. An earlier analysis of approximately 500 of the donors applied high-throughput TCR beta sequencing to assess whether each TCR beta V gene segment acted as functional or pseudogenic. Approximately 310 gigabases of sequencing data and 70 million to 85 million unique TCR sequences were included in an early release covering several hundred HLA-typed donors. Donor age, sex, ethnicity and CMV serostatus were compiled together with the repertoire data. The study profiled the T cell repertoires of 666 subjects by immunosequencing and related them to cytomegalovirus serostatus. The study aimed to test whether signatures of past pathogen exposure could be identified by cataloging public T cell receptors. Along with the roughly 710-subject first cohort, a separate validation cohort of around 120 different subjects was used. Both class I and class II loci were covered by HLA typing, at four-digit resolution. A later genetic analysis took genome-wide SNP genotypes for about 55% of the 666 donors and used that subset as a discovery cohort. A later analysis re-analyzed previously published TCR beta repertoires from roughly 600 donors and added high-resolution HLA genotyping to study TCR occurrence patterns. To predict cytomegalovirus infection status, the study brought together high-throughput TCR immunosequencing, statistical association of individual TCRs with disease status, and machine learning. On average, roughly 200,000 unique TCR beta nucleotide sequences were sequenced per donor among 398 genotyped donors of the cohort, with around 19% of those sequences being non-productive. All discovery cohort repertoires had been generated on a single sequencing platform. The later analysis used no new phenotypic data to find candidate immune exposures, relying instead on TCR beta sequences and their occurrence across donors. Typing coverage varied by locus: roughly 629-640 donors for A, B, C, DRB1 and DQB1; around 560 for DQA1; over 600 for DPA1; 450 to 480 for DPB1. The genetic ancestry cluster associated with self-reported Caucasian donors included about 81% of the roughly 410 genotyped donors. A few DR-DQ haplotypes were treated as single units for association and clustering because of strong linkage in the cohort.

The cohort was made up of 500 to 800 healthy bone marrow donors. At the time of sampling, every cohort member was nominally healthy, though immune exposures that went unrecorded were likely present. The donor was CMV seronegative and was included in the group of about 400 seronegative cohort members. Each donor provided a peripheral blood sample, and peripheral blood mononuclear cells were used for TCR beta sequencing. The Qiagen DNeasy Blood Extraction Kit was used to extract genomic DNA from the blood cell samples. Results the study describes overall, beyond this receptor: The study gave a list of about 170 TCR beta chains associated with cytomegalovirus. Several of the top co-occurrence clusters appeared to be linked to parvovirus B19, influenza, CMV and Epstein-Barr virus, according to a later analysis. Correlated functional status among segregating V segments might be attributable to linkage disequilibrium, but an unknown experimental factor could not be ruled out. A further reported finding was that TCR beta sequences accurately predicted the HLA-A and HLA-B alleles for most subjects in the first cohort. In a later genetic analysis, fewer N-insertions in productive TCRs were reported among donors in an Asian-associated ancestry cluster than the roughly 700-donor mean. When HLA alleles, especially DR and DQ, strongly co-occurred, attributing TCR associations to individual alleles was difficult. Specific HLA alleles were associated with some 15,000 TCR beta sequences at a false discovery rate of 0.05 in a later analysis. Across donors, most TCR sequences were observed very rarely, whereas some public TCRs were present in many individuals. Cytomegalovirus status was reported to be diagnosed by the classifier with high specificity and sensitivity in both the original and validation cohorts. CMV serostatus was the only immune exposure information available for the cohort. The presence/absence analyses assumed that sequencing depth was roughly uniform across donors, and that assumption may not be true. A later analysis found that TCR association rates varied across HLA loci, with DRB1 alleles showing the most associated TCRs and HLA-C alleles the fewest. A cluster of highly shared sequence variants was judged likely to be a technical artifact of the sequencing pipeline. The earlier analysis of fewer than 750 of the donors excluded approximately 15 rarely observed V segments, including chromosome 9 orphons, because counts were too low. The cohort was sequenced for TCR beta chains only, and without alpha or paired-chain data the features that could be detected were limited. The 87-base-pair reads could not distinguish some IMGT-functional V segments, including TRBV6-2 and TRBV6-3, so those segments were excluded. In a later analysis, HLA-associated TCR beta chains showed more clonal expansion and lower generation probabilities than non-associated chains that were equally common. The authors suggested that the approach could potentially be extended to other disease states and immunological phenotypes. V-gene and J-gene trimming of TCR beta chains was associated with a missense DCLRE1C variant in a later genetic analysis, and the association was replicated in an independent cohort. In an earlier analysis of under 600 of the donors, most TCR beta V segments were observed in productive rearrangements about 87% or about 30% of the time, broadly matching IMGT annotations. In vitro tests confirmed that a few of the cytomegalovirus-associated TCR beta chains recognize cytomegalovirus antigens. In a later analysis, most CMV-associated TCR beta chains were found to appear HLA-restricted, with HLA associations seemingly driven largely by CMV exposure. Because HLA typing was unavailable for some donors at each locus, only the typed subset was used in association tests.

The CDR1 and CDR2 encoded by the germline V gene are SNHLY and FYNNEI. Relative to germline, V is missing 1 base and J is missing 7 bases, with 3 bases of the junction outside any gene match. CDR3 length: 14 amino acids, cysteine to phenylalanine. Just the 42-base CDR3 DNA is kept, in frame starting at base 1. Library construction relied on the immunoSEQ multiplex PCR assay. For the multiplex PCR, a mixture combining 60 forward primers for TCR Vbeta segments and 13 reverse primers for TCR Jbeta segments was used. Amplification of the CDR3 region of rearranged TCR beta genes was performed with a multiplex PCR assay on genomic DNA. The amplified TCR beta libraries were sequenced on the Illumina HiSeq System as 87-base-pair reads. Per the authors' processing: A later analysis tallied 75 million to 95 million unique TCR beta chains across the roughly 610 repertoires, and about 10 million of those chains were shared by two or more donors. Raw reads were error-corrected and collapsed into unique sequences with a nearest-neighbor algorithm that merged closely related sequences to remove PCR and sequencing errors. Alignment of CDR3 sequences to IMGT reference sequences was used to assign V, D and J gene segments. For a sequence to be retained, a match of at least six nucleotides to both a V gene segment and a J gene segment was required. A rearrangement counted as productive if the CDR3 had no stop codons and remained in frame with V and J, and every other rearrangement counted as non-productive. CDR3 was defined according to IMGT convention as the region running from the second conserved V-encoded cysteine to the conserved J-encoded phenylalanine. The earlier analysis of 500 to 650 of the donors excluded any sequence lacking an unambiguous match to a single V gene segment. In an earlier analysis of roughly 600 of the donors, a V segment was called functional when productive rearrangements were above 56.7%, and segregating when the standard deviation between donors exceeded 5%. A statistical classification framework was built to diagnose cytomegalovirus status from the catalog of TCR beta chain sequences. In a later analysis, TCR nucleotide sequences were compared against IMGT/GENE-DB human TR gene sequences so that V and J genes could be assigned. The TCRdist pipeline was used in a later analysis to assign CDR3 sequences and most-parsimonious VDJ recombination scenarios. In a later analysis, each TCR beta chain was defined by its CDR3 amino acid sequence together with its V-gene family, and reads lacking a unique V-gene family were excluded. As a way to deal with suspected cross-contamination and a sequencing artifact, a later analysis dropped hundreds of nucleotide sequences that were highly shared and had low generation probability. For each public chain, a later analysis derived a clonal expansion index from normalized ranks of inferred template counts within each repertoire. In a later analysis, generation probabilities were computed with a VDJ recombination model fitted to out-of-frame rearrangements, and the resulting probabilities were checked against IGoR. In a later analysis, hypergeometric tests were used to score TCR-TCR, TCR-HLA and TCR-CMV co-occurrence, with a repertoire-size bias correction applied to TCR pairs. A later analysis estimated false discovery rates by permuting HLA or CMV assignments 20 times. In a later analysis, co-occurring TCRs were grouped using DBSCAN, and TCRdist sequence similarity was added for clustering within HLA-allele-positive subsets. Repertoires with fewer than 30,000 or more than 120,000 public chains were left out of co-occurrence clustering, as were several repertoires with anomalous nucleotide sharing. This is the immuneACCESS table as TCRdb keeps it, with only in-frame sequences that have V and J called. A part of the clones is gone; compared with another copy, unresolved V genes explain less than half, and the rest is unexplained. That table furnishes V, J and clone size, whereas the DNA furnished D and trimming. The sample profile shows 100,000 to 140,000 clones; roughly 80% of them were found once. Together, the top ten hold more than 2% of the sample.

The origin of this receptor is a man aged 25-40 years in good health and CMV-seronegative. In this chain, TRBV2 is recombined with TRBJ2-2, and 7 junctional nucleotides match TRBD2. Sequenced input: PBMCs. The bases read TGTGCCAGCAGTGAAGTAGCGGGCTACGGGGAGCTGTTTTTT. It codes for CASSEVAGYGELFF.